This T cell receptor beta chain comes out of a study of blood T cell repertoires in COVID-19. Original methodology: For nucleated cells, counts were estimated from reference gene primer amplification. Measured with immunoSEQ multiplex PCR; TCRdb has only the in-frame clones, and not every one. The V and J calls and the clone size are those of that table, but D and trimming were determined from the DNA. The sample comprises 180,000 or so clones, 86% of which are singletons, and over 7.5% rests with the top ten. CDR3 length: 14 amino acids. The trim removed 5 bases at V and 7 bases at J, leaving 8 bases unmatched. CDR1 and CDR2 from the germline V gene are MDHEN and SYDVKM.

The clonotype was recovered from a woman in her 30s who had recovered from COVID-19. The sample comprised PBMCs or T cells enriched from blood (not recorded which). The chain uses TRBV28 and TRBJ2-7; 10 nucleotides agree with TRBD2. CDR3 residues: CASSPLAGRGEQYF. In DNA form, the CDR3 reads TGTGCCAGCAGTCCACTAGCGGGAAGGGGTGAGCAGTACTTC.